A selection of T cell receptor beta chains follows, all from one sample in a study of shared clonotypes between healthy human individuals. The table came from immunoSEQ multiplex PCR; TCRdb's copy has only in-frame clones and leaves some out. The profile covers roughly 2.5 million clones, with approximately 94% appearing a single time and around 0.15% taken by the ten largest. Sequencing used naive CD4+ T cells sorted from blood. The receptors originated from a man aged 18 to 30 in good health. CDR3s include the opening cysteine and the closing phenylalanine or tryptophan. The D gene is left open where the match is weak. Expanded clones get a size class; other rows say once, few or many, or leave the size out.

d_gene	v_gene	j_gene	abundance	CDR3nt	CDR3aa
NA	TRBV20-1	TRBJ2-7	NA	TGCAGTGCTAGAACAGGGGAGCAGTACTTC	CSARTGEQYF
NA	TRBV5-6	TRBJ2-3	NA	TGTGCCAGCAGCGTGGACAGCACAGATACGCAGTATTTT	CASSVDSTDTQYF
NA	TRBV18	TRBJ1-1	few	TGTGCCAGCTCCGTCCAGGGGTCGGCTACTGAAGCTTTCTTT	CASSVQGSATEAFF
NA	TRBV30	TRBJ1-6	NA	TGTGCCTCGGACCGGGGGCAGATTAATTCACCCCTCCACTTT	CASDRGQINSPLHF
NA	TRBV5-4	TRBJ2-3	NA	TGTGCCAGCAGCTTGGGATTAAGAGATACGCAGTATTTT	CASSLGLRDTQYF
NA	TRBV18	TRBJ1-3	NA	TGTGCCAGCTCACCACGGGTAGACTCTGGAAACACCATATATTTT	CASSPRVDSGNTIYF
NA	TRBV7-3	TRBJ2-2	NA	TGTGCCAGCAGCTCATTAAACACCGGGGAGCTGTTTTTT	CASSSLNTGELFF
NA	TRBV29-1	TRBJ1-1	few	TGCAGCGTTGAGGGGGCTGAAGCTTTCTTT	CSVEGAEAFF
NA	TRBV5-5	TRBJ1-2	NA	TGTGCCAGCAGCTTTTCCGGACAGCGAGCTAACTATGGCTACACCTTC	CASSFSGQRANYGYTF
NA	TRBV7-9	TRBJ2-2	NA	TGTGCCAGCAGCTCTCGGTGGGACTCTAACACCGGGGAGCTGTTTTTT	CASSSRWDSNTGELFF
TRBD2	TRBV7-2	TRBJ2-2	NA	TGTGCCAGCAGCCCCCTAGCGGGAGCTTCTTACGGGGAGCTGTTTTTT	CASSPLAGASYGELFF
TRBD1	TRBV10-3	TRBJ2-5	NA	TGTGCCACTCGACCGGGACAGGGCACCGAAGAGACCCAGTACTTC	CATRPGQGTEETQYF
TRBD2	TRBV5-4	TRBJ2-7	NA	TGTGCCAGCAGCCCAAGACTAGCGGGTACCCCGGGGGAGCAGTACTTC	CASSPRLAGTPGEQYF
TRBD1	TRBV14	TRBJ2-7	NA	TGTGCCAGCAGCCTCGGGACAGGTTACGAGCAGTACTTC	CASSLGTGYEQYF
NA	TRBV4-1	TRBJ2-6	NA	TGCGCCAGCAGCCAAGTCGGAGACTGGACTGCGGGGGCCAACGTCCTGACTTTC	CASSQVGDWTAGANVLTF
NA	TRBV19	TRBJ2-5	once	TGTGCCAGTAGTATCTCGGGCCTTTTAAGGGAGACCCAGTACTTC	CASSISGLLRETQYF
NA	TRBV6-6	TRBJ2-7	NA	TGTGCCAGCAGTTACTCGAGGCAGGGGACCTACGAGCAGTACTTC	CASSYSRQGTYEQYF
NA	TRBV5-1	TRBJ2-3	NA	TGCGCCAGCAGCTCCCAGGGCACTAGCACAGATACGCAGTATTTT	CASSSQGTSTDTQYF
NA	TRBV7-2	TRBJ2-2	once	TGTGCCAGCAGCCGGGCAGGTGACACCGGGGAGCTGTTTTTT	CASSRAGDTGELFF
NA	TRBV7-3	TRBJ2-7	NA	TGTGCCAGCAGTCGTTTACCGAGCTACGAGCAGTACTTC	CASSRLPSYEQYF
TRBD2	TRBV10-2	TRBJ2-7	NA	TGCGCCAGCAGTGAAGCGGGAGGGCCTCTCGAGCAGTACTTC	CASSEAGGPLEQYF
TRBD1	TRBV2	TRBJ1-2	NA	TGTGCCAGCAGGACAGGGACAGGGGACTATGGCTACACCTTC	CASRTGTGDYGYTF
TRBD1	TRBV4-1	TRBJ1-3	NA	TGCGCCAGCAGCCAAACCCAGGGGGCACCGGGAAACACCATATATTTT	CASSQTQGAPGNTIYF
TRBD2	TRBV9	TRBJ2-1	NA	TGTGCCAGCAGCGTAGTAGCGGGGAAGGTGGCCTACAATGAGCAGTTCTTC	CASSVVAGKVAYNEQFF
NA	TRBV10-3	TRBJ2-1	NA	TGTGCCATCAGTGAGCTGGGGGTTGCCTACAATGAGCAGTTCTTC	CAISELGVAYNEQFF
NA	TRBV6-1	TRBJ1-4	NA	TGTGCCAGCAGTGAAGTATTATGGACAGCCTCGGAACTGTTTTTT	CASSEVLWTASELFF
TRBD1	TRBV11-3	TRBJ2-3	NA	TGTGCCAGCAGCTTCCAGGGGGTCGCAGATACGCAGTATTTT	CASSFQGVADTQYF
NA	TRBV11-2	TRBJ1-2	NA	TGTGCCAGCAGCTTAGGAGGGCCGGGGAGGGACTATGGCTACACCTTC	CASSLGGPGRDYGYTF
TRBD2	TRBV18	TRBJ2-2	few	TGTGCCAGCTCACCTGGGACTACCAACACCGGGGAGCTGTTTTTT	CASSPGTTNTGELFF
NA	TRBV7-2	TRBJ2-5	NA	TGTGCCAGCAGCTCGCCTCTTTCAGGACAAGAGACCCAGTACTTC	CASSSPLSGQETQYF
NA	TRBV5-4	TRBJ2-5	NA	TGTGCCAGCAGCTTGGCTTTTCGGGACTCCCCGAATCTCCAAGAGACCCAGTACTTC	CASSLAFRDSPNLQETQYF
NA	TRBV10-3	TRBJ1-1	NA	TGTGCCATCAGTGCAATAAGGGACGGGAACACTGAAGCTTTCTTT	CAISAIRDGNTEAFF
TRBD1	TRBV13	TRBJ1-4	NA	TGTGCCAGCAGCTTAGGGACAGGGGCTAATGAAAAACTGTTTTTT	CASSLGTGANEKLFF
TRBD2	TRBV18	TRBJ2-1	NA	TGTGCCAGCTCACCGACAGCGGGAGGTAGGGCCTACAATGAGCAGTTCTTC	CASSPTAGGRAYNEQFF
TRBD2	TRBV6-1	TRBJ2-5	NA	TGTGCCAGCAGTATGTCGGGGGGTCCCCCCGGGACCCAGTACTTC	CASSMSGGPPGTQYF
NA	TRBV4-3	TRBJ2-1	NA	TGCGCCAGCAGCCAAGATCAGGGTGACTCCTACAATGAGCAGTTCTTC	CASSQDQGDSYNEQFF
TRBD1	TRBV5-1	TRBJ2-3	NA	TGCGCCAGCAGCTTACAGGGGGCGCCGGTTGGAGATACGCAGTATTTT	CASSLQGAPVGDTQYF
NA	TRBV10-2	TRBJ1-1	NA	TGCGCCAGCATAAAACGGCAGAACACTGAAGCTTTCTTT	CASIKRQNTEAFF
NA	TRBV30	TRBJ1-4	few	TGTGCCTGGAGTGCCCCGTTGATTGGGGGGGGAACTCGTGAAAAACTGTTTTTT	CAWSAPLIGGGTREKLFF
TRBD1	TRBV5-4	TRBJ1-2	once	TGTGCCAGCAGCTTTGGACAGGGCAAAATGAGTAGCTATGGCTACACCTTC	CASSFGQGKMSSYGYTF
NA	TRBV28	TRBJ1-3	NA	TGTGCCAGCAGTTTGCAGGGAAACACCATATATTTT	CASSLQGNTIYF
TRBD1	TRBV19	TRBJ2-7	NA	TGTGCCAGTAGCCCGGGACAGGGGCCATACGAGCAGTACTTC	CASSPGQGPYEQYF
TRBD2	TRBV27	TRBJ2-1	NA	TGTGCCAGCAGGACTAGCGGGACCAATGAGCAGTTCTTC	CASRTSGTNEQFF
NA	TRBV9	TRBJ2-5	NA	TGTGCCAGCAGCGTCAGTACAGGGTCAGAGACCCAGTACTTC	CASSVSTGSETQYF
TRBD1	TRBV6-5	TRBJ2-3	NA	TGTGCCAGCAGTTACGGAACAGGGGCAGATACGCAGTATTTT	CASSYGTGADTQYF
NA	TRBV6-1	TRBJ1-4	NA	TGTGCCAGCAGAGGGCGTGGTAATGAAAAACTGTTTTTT	CASRGRGNEKLFF
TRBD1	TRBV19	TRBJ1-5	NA	TGTGCCAGTAGTCGAGGGACAGGAAATCAGCCCCAGCATTTT	CASSRGTGNQPQHF
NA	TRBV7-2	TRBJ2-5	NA	TGTGCCAGCAGTTCTCGGGGGAGGCCCCAGTACTTC	CASSSRGRPQYF
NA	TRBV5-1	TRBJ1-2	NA	TGCGCCAGCAGCTTGGAGGGCAGGGAGAACTATGGCTACACCTTC	CASSLEGRENYGYTF
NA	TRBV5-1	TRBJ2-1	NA	TGCGCCAGCAACGGGGGCGGGATCGAGAATGAGCAGTTCTTC	CASNGGGIENEQFF
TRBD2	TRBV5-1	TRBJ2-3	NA	TGCGCCAGCAGCGAGAGACTAGCGGGAGGGGATACGCAGTATTTT	CASSERLAGGDTQYF
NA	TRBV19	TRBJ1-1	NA	TGTGCCAGTACGGGGGGGGCGTCCACTGAAGCTTTCTTT	CASTGGASTEAFF
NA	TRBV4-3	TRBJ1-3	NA	TGCGCCAGCAGCCAAGAAGGGACCAGTCCGCCTTCTGGAAACACCATATATTTT	CASSQEGTSPPSGNTIYF